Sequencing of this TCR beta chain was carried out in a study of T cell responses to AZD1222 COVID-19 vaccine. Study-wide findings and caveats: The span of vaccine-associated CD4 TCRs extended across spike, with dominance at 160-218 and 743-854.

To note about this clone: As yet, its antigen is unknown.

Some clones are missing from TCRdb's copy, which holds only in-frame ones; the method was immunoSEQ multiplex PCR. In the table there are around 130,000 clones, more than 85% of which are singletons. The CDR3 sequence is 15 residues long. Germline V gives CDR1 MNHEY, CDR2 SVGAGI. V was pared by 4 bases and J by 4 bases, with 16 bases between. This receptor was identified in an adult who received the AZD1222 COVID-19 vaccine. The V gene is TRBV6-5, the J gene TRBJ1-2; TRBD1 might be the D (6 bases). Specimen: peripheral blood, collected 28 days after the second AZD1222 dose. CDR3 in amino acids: CASSFRGRESYGYTF. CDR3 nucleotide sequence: TGTGCCAGCAGTTTCAGGGGTAGGGAAAGCTATGGCTACACCTTC.